Listed below are T cell receptor beta chains from one sample, sequenced in a study of blood T cell repertoires in COVID-19. Sequencing was performed with immunoSEQ multiplex PCR; in TCRdb, only in-frame clones are kept and a portion is missing. The sample lists some 490,000 clones, around nine tenths occurring once. The source material was PBMCs or T cells enriched from blood (not recorded which). These receptors originate from an older woman who had recovered from COVID-19. Each CDR3 is given with its conserved first and last residue. Size values are once, few and many counts, or a class for expanded clones, and some rows have none.

v_gene,j_gene,abundance,CDR3aa
TRBV19,TRBJ1-1,.,CASSPGELTLPEAFF
TRBV5-1,TRBJ1-1,.,CASSLNQGLGEAFF
TRBV12-5,TRBJ2-3,.,CASGLQRHRTDTQYF
TRBV5-1,TRBJ2-7,.,CASSTSGGSSYEQYF
TRBV2,TRBJ2-1,.,CASSGARGSYNEQFF
TRBV6-1,TRBJ1-4,.,CASSDRGNGNEKLFF
TRBV6-1,TRBJ2-7,.,CASSASYFSRGPHYEQYF
TRBV7-2,TRBJ2-3,.,CASTGGADTQYF
TRBV6-5,TRBJ1-1,.,CASKTRQGLTEAFF
TRBV7-8,TRBJ1-3,.,CASSLMSGVRMGNTIYF
TRBV25-1,TRBJ2-1,.,CASSDARGDDEQFF
TRBV19,TRBJ1-2,.,CASSAGVGYTF
TRBV12-3/TRBV12-4,TRBJ1-5,.,CASTLRLVQPQHF
TRBV6-2/TRBV6-3,TRBJ2-2,.,CASSTGTTSTGELFF
TRBV5-1,TRBJ1-5,.,CASSQTGNQPQHF
TRBV5-1,TRBJ1-2,many,CASSPGTGGASIYGYTF
TRBV30,TRBJ2-3,.,CASTPGGAGDTQYF
TRBV5-1,TRBJ1-1,.,CASSLDGANTEAFF
TRBV5-4,TRBJ2-7,.,CASSLGTGAAYEQYF
TRBV21-1,TRBJ1-6,.,CASTKRGYSPLHF
TRBV19,TRBJ2-1,.,CASTRYPGNEQFF
TRBV5-1,TRBJ2-1,.,CASSLRGGLSNEQFF
TRBV4-1,TRBJ1-3,few,CASSYQQGAGNTIYF
TRBV7-9,TRBJ1-3,once,CASRLGQGALAGNTIYF
TRBV13,TRBJ2-3,few,CASSLDRWTDTQYF
TRBV3-1/TRBV3-2,TRBJ1-4,.,CASSATTGGNEKLFF
TRBV6-1,TRBJ2-5,.,CASSEAFCGGARETQYF
TRBV19,TRBJ2-1,few,CASSTHRQDPYNEQFF
TRBV6-1,TRBJ1-1,.,CASSELDRGSTEAFF
TRBV5-1,TRBJ1-1,.,CASSWTGGLNTEAFF
TRBV30,TRBJ2-3,.,CAGGGKRSTDTQYF
TRBV19,TRBJ1-3,.,CASSIMNPGTPKRNTIYF
TRBV24-1,TRBJ1-5,.,CATSDSRGIEPQHF